The present entry profiles one T cell receptor beta chain with its context. These data belong to a study of human CD8 memory T cell subsets. Germline CDR1 is SGHRS and CDR2 is YFSETQ. This CDR3 region has 15 residues. UMI-labeled 5' RACE was used to make TCR beta libraries. TCRdb reprocessed the 5' RACE reads and keeps a single row for each CDR3 protein, giving no DNA. The sample data list roughly 10,000 distinct CDR3 sequences. The receptor comes from a human donor in good health. Sequenced: CD8+ stem-like memory T cells (TSCM and TCM) sorted from PBMCs. The subset: stem-like memory CD8 T cells (TSTEM), CCR7+ PD-1- TIGIT-. This chain connects TRBV5-1 to TRBJ1-1; the TCRdb D gene call, TRBD1, has no DNA to confirm it. Here the CDR3 reads CASSYGGRLGAEAFF. The complete variable domain, with remaining parts taken from reference TRBV5-1 and TRBJ1-1, reads KAGVTQTPRYLIKTRGQQVTLSCSPISGHRSVSWYQQTPGQGLQFLFEYFSETQRNKGNFPGRFSGRQFSNSRSEMNVSTLELGDSALYLCASSYGGRLGAEAFFGQGTRLTVV.